A selection of T cell receptor beta chains follows, all from one sample in a study of post-analysis software for immune sequencing data. TCRdb ran MiXCR on the PCR reads and lists one entry per CDR3 protein. The profile shows about 680,000 distinct CDR3 sequences, roughly three fifths of them singletons. The specimen sequenced was blood. The receptors stem from a girl aged 2-10 years with multiple sclerosis. The CDR3 runs from the conserved cysteine through the conserved F or W. Fields, in order: D gene, V gene, J gene, clone size, CDR3 protein, CDR3 DNA. D genes are given only for firm matches. Rows may omit the clone size; those that give it use once, few, many or a size class.

NA	TRBV5-1	TRBJ2-4	NA	CASSIRPDSKNIQYF	TGCGCCAGCAGCATAAGGCCGGACAGTAAAAACATTCAGTACTTC
NA	TRBV5-1	TRBJ1-2	NA	CASSLSTTDYGYTF	TGCGCCAGCAGCTTGTCAACGACGGACTATGGCTACACCTTC
TRBD1	TRBV7-9	TRBJ2-5	once	CASSAAGTVLQETQYF	TGTGCCAGCAGCGCCGCCGGGACAGTCCTTCAAGAGACCCAGTACTTC
TRBD2	TRBV29-1	TRBJ2-1	NA	CSVGGGGSGRGGEQFF	TGCAGCGTTGGGGGTGGGGGGAGCGGGAGAGGAGGTGAGCAGTTCTTC
NA	TRBV11-2	TRBJ1-2	NA	CASSPKIVHRTLYGYTF	TGTGCCAGCAGCCCTAAAATAGTCCACAGGACCCTCTATGGCTACACCTTC
NA	TRBV12-3/TRBV12-4	TRBJ2-1	NA	CASSFTNEQFF	TGTGCCAGCAGTTTTACGAATGAGCAGTTCTTC
TRBD2	TRBV29-1	TRBJ2-1	few	CSITSDYNEQFF	TGCAGCATCACTAGCGACTACAATGAGCAGTTCTTC
NA	TRBV28	TRBJ1-2	few	CASSTFDGYTF	TGTGCCAGCAGCACGTTTGATGGCTACACCTTC
TRBD2	TRBV10-2	TRBJ2-3	few	CASSVKRGSTDTQYF	TGCGCCAGCAGTGTTAAGCGGGGAAGCACGGATACGCAGTATTTT
TRBD2	TRBV11-2	TRBJ2-1	NA	CASSLAGLASPEQFF	TGTGCCAGCAGCTTGGCGGGACTAGCGAGCCCGGAGCAGTTCTTC
NA	TRBV6-2/TRBV6-3	TRBJ2-1	NA	CASSSSRQVVGNEQFF	TGTGCCAGCAGTTCTTCAAGACAGGTCGTGGGGAATGAGCAGTTCTTC
NA	TRBV29-1	TRBJ2-7	NA	CSVGKGLGYEQYF	TGCAGCGTTGGAAAGGGTCTGGGCTACGAGCAGTACTTC
NA	TRBV5-1	TRBJ2-7	few	CASSLGQGLDEQYF	TGCGCCAGCAGCTTGGGGCAGGGTCTAGACGAGCAGTACTTC
NA	TRBV11-2	TRBJ2-3	NA	CASSSPGGSGTDTQYF	TGTGCCAGCAGCTCCCCCGGAGGGTCGGGCACAGATACGCAGTATTTT
NA	TRBV28	TRBJ2-1	NA	CASRRTAYNEQFF	TGTGCCAGTCGAAGGACCGCATACAATGAGCAGTTCTTC
NA	TRBV4-1	TRBJ2-1	NA	CASSLELARSYNEQFF	TGCGCCAGCAGCCTTGAACTAGCTAGGTCCTACAATGAGCAGTTCTTC
NA	TRBV20-1	TRBJ2-1	NA	CSARPGAGYEQFF	TGCAGTGCTCGACCGGGGGCAGGTTATGAGCAGTTCTTC
NA	TRBV29-1	TRBJ2-1	NA	CSVGQRNVVNEQFF	TGCAGCGTCGGACAACGCAACGTTGTAAATGAGCAGTTCTTC
NA	TRBV6-6	TRBJ1-5	NA	CASSTESNQPQHF	TGTGCCAGCAGTACAGAAAGCAATCAGCCCCAGCATTTT
TRBD1	TRBV28	TRBJ2-7	NA	CASSFPGQGVSSYEQYF	TGTGCCAGCAGTTTCCCTGGACAGGGGGTAAGCTCCTACGAGCAGTACTTC
TRBD1	TRBV5-1	TRBJ2-7	many	CASSLTGSSYEQYF	TGTGCCAGCAGCTTGACAGGGAGCTCCTACGAGCAGTACTTC
NA	TRBV2	TRBJ2-4	NA	CASSFRGIGEQYF	TGTGCCAGCAGTTTCCGGGGGATAGGGGAGCAGTACTTT
NA	TRBV20-1	TRBJ1-5	NA	CSARDWQYSNQPQHF	TGCAGTGCTAGAGATTGGCAGTATAGCAATCAGCCCCAGCATTTT
NA	TRBV6-2/TRBV6-3	TRBJ2-5	NA	CASTTRGTRETQYF	TGTGCCAGCACCACACGGGGTACACGGGAGACCCAGTACTTC
TRBD2	TRBV12-3/TRBV12-4	TRBJ2-1	NA	CASSLAGLAGRNEQFF	TGTGCCAGCAGTTTAGCCGGACTAGCGGGGAGGAATGAGCAGTTCTTC
TRBD2	TRBV11-2	TRBJ2-3	few	CASSFGVAGGPTDTQYF	TGTGCCAGCAGCTTTGGGGTAGCGGGAGGGCCCACAGATACGCAGTATTTT
NA	TRBV21-1	TRBJ2-3	NA	CASIRRPPSTDTQYF	TGTGCCAGCATTAGACGGCCGCCTAGCACAGATACGCAGTATTTT
TRBD2	TRBV9	TRBJ2-1	NA	CASSPTKLRLADYNEQFF	TGTGCCAGCAGCCCGACAAAACTCCGTCTAGCGGACTACAATGAGCAGTTCTTC
NA	TRBV7-2	TRBJ2-3	few	CASSFSGYTDTQYF	TGTGCCAGCAGCTTTAGCGGATACACAGATACGCAGTATTTT
NA	TRBV29-1	TRBJ2-6	NA	CSVEGSVSGPNVLTF	TGCAGCGTTGAAGGGTCCGTCTCTGGGCCCAACGTCCTGACTTTC
NA	TRBV11-2	TRBJ1-2	NA	CASSLVSGYTF	TGTGCCAGCAGCTTAGTTTCCGGCTACACCTTC
NA	TRBV20-1	TRBJ2-3	NA	CSARTPGIVTDTQYF	TGCAGTGCTAGAACCCCAGGGATCGTCACAGATACGCAGTATTTT
TRBD2	TRBV4-3	TRBJ2-1	NA	CASSQGVGLAGGTKAFF	TGCGCCAGCAGCCAAGGGGTTGGACTAGCGGGGGGGACAAAGGCGTTCTTC
NA	TRBV7-3	TRBJ2-1	few	CASSPGVPKGAYNEQFF	TGTGCCAGCAGTCCAGGGGTCCCAAAAGGGGCCTACAATGAGCAGTTCTTC
NA	TRBV29-1	TRBJ2-1	NA	CSVVENEQFF	TGCAGCGTTGTAGAGAATGAGCAGTTCTTC
NA	TRBV6-1	TRBJ1-2	once	CASSEVSTGSGGYTF	TGTGCCAGCAGTGAAGTCAGTACGGGATCTGGCGGCTACACCTTC
NA	TRBV9	TRBJ2-1	NA	CASSGAPTGLYNEQFF	TGTGCCAGCAGCGGGGCCCCCACAGGGCTCTACAATGAGCAGTTCTTC
NA	TRBV7-2	TRBJ2-3	few	CASKRTGGGEDTQYF	TGTGCCAGCAAAAGAACAGGGGGGGGGGAAGATACGCAGTATTTT
NA	TRBV12-3/TRBV12-4	TRBJ2-7	NA	CASSLRREYEQYF	TGTGCCAGCAGTTTAAGGCGGGAATACGAGCAGTACTTC
NA	TRBV29-1	TRBJ2-7	few	CSVVDSTYEQYF	TGCAGCGTAGTGGACAGCACCTACGAGCAGTACTTC
TRBD2	TRBV7-3	TRBJ2-1	NA	CASSARLLAGGRVDNEQFF	TGTGCCAGCAGCGCCCGCCTACTAGCGGGAGGACGAGTGGACAATGAGCAGTTCTTC
TRBD1	TRBV20-1	TRBJ2-6	NA	CSASQTGRFAGANVLTF	TGCAGTGCTAGCCAGACAGGGCGGTTCGCCGGGGCCAACGTCCTGACTTTC